What follows are 17 T cell receptor beta chains derived from one specimen sequenced in a study of identical twins. A single record per CDR3 protein comes from TCRdb applying MiXCR to the 5' RACE reads. The table shows about 260,000 distinct CDR3 sequences, with approximately 7% occurring only once. The data also belong to a second study, concerning yellow fever vaccine responses in identical twins.

The sample was memory (CD45RO+) T cells sorted from blood. The receptor source for this set is a woman under 30 in good health.

A few counts support this clonotype. J is TRBJ1-3 and V is TRBV6-1, with 10 bases fitting TRBD1. With V trimmed by 2 bases and J by 1 base, 2 bases remained unmatched. Germline V gene sequence: CDR1 MNHNS, CDR2 SASEGT. This CDR3 contains 16 residues. The CDR3 spells CASSEKGQGSGNTIYF. The CDR3 DNA follows: TGTGCCAGCAGTGAAAAGGGACAGGGGTCTGGAAACACCATATATTTT.

The rearrangement links TRBV29-1 to TRBJ1-4; tentatively, D is TRBD1 (5 bases). CDR1 and CDR2 from the germline V gene are SQVTM and ANQGSEA. With 6 bases removed from V and 3 bases from J, the gap between germline ends came to 23 bases. CDR3 size: 17 residues. This CDR3 reads CSVRSSLGVGANEKLFF. The CDR3 DNA follows: TGCAGCGTGCGAAGTAGTTTAGGGGTTGGGGCTAATGAAAAACTGTTTTTT.

This clonotype has more than one count but fewer than ten. V gene TRBV15 combines with J gene TRBJ2-1, with 13 positions matching TRBD2. CDR3 length: 17 residues. From germline, CDR1 is LNHNV and CDR2 YYDKDF (reference sequence). Losses at the gene ends were 2 bases for V and 7 bases for J; bases not matched to a gene: 8. This chain's CDR3 is CATSRTQTSGRSNEQFF. The CDR3 nucleotides read TGTGCCACCAGCAGAACCCAGACTAGCGGGAGGTCGAATGAGCAGTTCTTC.

This clonotype was picked up many times. This chain uses TRBV5-1 with TRBJ2-2; D ambiguous. This CDR3 spans 16 amino acids. V was trimmed by 4 bases and J by 4 bases, leaving 17 bases between them. Germline values: CDR1 SGHRS, CDR2 YFSETQ. The DNA of the CDR3 is TGCGCCAGCAGCGCTAAGACGGGCCTTTTCACCGGGGAGCTGTTTTTT. The encoded protein is CASSAKTGLFTGELFF.

On this clonotype: A much larger clone lies a single base off, so this may be a read error. This chain connects TRBV6-5 to TRBJ2-1; 9 bases line up with TRBD1. Per germline, CDR1 MNHEY and CDR2 SVGAGI. The CDR3 has 16 residues. Unmatched junction bases numbered 7, after V lost 2 bases and J lost 5 bases. The CDR3 region has the DNA TGTGCCAGCAGTTACAGGGGACAGGGCCCCCACAATGAGCAGTTCTTC. Protein product: CASSYRGQGPHNEQFF.

The chain employs TRBV4-1 and TRBJ2-1, with 11 bases matching TRBD2. V lost 2 bases and J lost 7; bases outside the gene matches: 7. CDR1 and CDR2 (germline): MGHRA, YSYEKL. This CDR3 is built from 16 residues. CDR3 sequence: CASSQIAGGPWNEQFF. For the CDR3, the DNA is TGCGCCAGCAGCCAAATAGCGGGGGGGCCGTGGAATGAGCAGTTCTTC.

This clonotype was seen ten or more times. The chain joins TRBV12-3 or TRBV12-4 to TRBJ2-1; the D call may be TRBD1 or TRBD2 (7 bases each). CDR3 length equals 17 residues. V lost 2 bases and J lost 6, with 20 bases in between. The CDR3 spells CASSLYPRGGGFNEQFF. CDR3 nucleotide sequence: TGTGCCAGCAGTTTATACCCCAGGGGGGGGGGCTTCAATGAGCAGTTCTTC.

This clonotype was picked up a small number of times. This chain connects TRBV15 to TRBJ2-6; D gene ambiguous. With 0 bases removed from V and 4 bases from J, the gap between germline ends came to 7 bases. This CDR3 has 15 residues. From germline, CDR1 is LNHNV and CDR2 YYDKDF (reference sequence). The CDR3 loop is CATSREQWGANVLTF. As DNA, the CDR3 is TGTGCCACCAGCAGAGAACAGTGGGGGGCCAACGTCCTGACTTTC. Combining the CDR3 with reference TRBV15 and TRBJ2-6 gives the whole variable domain DAMVIQNPRYQVTQFGKPVTLSCSQTLNHNVMYWYQQKSSQAPKLLFHYYDKDFNNEADTPDNFQSRRPNTSFCFLDIRSPGLGDTAMYLCATSREQWGANVLTFGAGSRLTVL.

This clonotype was detected only a few times. V usage is TRBV2 and J usage is TRBJ1-3; D unresolved. The CDR3 has 19 residues. Trimming left V 6 bases short and J 1 base short, with 25 bases between. The germline V gene has CDR1 SNHLY and CDR2 FYNNEI. Here the CDR3 reads CASRLSRAFLQFSGNTIYF. The CDR3 coding sequence is TGTGCCAGCAGACTCTCCCGGGCCTTCCTCCAATTTTCTGGAAACACCATATATTTT.

This clonotype was detected a few times. The V and J genes are TRBV12-3 or TRBV12-4 and TRBJ2-2; perhaps TRBD2 as D (6 bases). The CDR3 is 16 residues long. Trimming removed 7 bases from V and 7 bases from J, with 22 bases in between. This CDR3 reads CASTLRTGLLGGELFF. The DNA for the CDR3 is TGTGCCAGCACTCTACGAACGGGACTCCTGGGCGGGGAGCTGTTTTTT.

The chain joins TRBV9 to TRBJ2-1; 8 positions match TRBD2. CDR3 length: 13 amino acids. Trimming took 4 bases from V and 10 from J; bases not matched to a gene: 7. Germline-derived CDR1 and CDR2 are SGDLS and YYNGEE. The chain's CDR3 is CASSMSSSGEQFF. The CDR3 nucleotides read TGTGCCAGCAGCATGTCCTCTAGCGGGGAGCAGTTCTTC.

This clonotype was seen a few times. This sequence joins TRBV20-1 and TRBJ1-1; 7 bases are a match to TRBD1. This CDR3 is 15 amino acids long. CDR1 is DFQATT, CDR2 SNEGSKA, per germline (reference sequence). J was trimmed by 1 base and V by 5 bases; bases with no gene match: 10. The CDR3 nucleotides are TGCAGTGCTTCCCGATCCGGGACAGCGAACACTGAAGCTTTCTTT. Amino acids: CSASRSGTANTEAFF.

The rearrangement joins TRBV28 to TRBJ2-7; 13 nucleotides line up with TRBD2. CDR3 length: 16 amino acids. The germline CDR1 and CDR2 sequences are MDHEN and SYDVKM. V lost 5 bases, J lost 6 bases, and 10 bases stayed unmatched. The CDR3 sequence is CASSLRTSGGRFEQYV. Written as DNA, the CDR3 is TGTGCCAGCAGTCTACGGACTAGCGGGGGAAGGTTCGAGCAGTACGTC.

This clonotype has more than one count but fewer than ten. The rearrangement joins TRBV6-1 to TRBJ2-3, with D perhaps TRBD1 (6 bases). Germline-derived CDR1 and CDR2 are MNHNS and SASEGT. The V and J ends lost 5 bases and 6 bases respectively, with 18 bases between them. The CDR3 contains 15 residues. This CDR3 reads CASSPSRAGVDTQYF. DNA for the CDR3: TGTGCCAGCAGTCCAAGCAGGGCAGGGGTTGATACGCAGTATTTT.

This clonotype occurred many times. The rearrangement links TRBV6-2 or TRBV6-3 to TRBJ2-7; D is perhaps TRBD2 (5 bases). The CDR3 is made up of 13 amino acids. Trimming left V 2 bases short and J 7 bases short, with 12 bases between. Germline values: CDR1 MNHEY, CDR2 SVGEGT. The CDR3 loop is CASSYVVRGEQYV. For the CDR3, the DNA is TGTGCCAGCAGTTACGTAGTCCGAGGGGAGCAGTACGTC.

This clonotype has a count of ten or more. The V call is TRBV12-3 or TRBV12-4, the J call TRBJ2-3, with 9 bases matching TRBD1. Unmatched junction bases numbered 7, after V lost 7 bases and J lost 2 bases. The CDR3 extends over 15 amino acids. CDR3 loop: CASTGTGKSTDTQYF. The CDR3 DNA sequence: TGTGCCAGCACCGGGACAGGGAAGTCCACAGATACGCAGTATTTT.

This clonotype came up a few times. The genes are TRBV20-1 and TRBJ1-5, with D possibly TRBD1 on 6 matching bases. The V end lost 4 bases, the J end lost 6 bases, and 16 bases lay between the germline ends. The CDR3 totals 14 residues. CDR1 and CDR2 (germline): DFQATT, SNEGSKA (reference sequence). Here the CDR3 reads CSATEEGGGQPQHF. CDR3 DNA: TGCAGTGCTACGGAGGAGGGAGGGGGTCAGCCCCAGCATTTT.